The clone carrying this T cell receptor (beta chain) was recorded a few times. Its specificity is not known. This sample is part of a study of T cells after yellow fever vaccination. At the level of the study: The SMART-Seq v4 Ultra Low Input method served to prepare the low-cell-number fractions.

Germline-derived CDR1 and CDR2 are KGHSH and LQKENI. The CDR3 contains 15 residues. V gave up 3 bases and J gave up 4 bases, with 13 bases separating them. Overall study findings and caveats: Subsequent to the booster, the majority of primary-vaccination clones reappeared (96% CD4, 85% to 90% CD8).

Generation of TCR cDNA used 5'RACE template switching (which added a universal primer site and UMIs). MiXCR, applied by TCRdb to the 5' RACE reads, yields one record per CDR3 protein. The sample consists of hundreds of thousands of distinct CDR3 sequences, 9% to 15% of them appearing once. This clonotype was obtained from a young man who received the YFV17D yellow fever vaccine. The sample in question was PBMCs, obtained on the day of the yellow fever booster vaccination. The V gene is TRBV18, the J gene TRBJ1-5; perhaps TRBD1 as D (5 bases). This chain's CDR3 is CASSPGPAGNQPQHF. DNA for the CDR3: TGTGCCAGCTCACCCGGCCCCGCAGGGAATCAGCCCCAGCATTTT. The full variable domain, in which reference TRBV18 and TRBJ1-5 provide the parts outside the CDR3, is NAGVMQNPRHLVRRRGQEARLRCSPMKGHSHVYWYRQLPEEGLKFMVYLQKENIIDESGMPKERFSAEFPKEGPSILRIQQVVRGDSAAYFCASSPGPAGNQPQHFGDGTRLSIL.